The following is a T cell receptor beta chain sequence with its context. What it recognizes is unknown. These data are taken from a study of identical twins. TCRdb used MiXCR to reprocess the 5' RACE reads, holding one entry per CDR3 protein. The table shows about 1.7 million distinct CDR3 sequences, with more than 30% occurring only once. Study-level results: Within twin pairs, the out-of-frame alpha sequences they shared showed excess low generation probability. Recombination models fit unrelated individuals' TCR alpha sharing but underestimated twins'.

There were only healthy Caucasians among the donors. The receptor comes from a newborn girl in good health. Sequencing was carried out using cord blood.

For the CDR3, the DNA is TGCAGTGCTAGAGGCCCTAGCGGGGGGTCATACAATGAGCAGTTCTTC. It specifies CSARGPSGGSYNEQFF. This chain connects TRBV20-1 to TRBJ2-1, with TRBD2 identical over 11 bases. CDR3 length: 16 residues. CDR1 is DFQATT and CDR2 is SNEGSKA in the germline V gene (reference sequence). J lost 4 bases, V lost 1 base, and 6 bases had no gene match.